These 32 T cell receptor beta chains were all obtained from the same sample, sequenced in a study of T cell repertoires in cytomegalovirus infection. In TCRdb, the reads were re-called with MiXCR into one record per CDR3 protein. The top ten clones hold around 12% of a sample with just over 300,000 distinct CDR3 sequences, under 20% of them seen once. Sequenced material: PBMCs. These receptors were obtained from a human donor in good health (CMV status not recorded). Some clones in this sample may be carry-over from other donors' samples.

V is TRBV4-2 and J is TRBJ2-7; 15 positions match TRBD2. V shed 1 base, J shed 5 bases, and the junction held 6 bases outside the gene matches. The CDR3 covers 17 residues. The germline V gene encodes CDR1 LGHNA and CDR2 YNFKEQ. The CDR3 loop reads CASSQGAGTSGGNEQYF. CDR3 bases: TGTGCCAGCAGCCAAGGCGCTGGGACTAGCGGGGGGAACGAGCAGTACTTC.

The chain carries TRBV27 and TRBJ2-7; 10 nucleotides match TRBD1. CDR1 is MNHEY and CDR2 is SMNVEV in the germline V gene (reference sequence). The junction had 1 base not matched to a gene; V was cut back by 4 bases and J by 4 bases. There are 13 residues in the CDR3. DNA of the CDR3: TGTGCCAGCAGTTGGGACAGGGGATACGAGCAGTACTTC. This codes for CASSWDRGYEQYF.

The table lists this clonotype with a few counts. The J gene is TRBJ2-7, the V gene TRBV4-1; 9 bases agree with TRBD2. The trim removed 4 bases at V and 2 bases at J, leaving 12 bases unmatched. Germline values: CDR1 MGHRA, CDR2 YSYEKL. This CDR3 has 17 residues. The CDR3 DNA reads as TGCGCCAGCAGCCTCTACCTTGGGAGGACTAGCGCCTACGAGCAGTACTTC. It codes for CASSLYLGRTSAYEQYF.

This clonotype was observed at least ten times. The rearrangement links TRBV7-8 to TRBJ1-1; D remains ambiguous. V lost 4 bases and J lost 2, with 11 bases in between. CDR1 is SGHVS and CDR2 is FQNEAQ in the germline V gene. The CDR3 loop spans 14 amino acids. The CDR3 spells CASSYVSANTEAFF. In DNA form, the CDR3 reads TGTGCCAGCAGCTACGTATCAGCAAACACTGAAGCTTTCTTT.

In this sample, this clonotype turned up many times. The rearrangement uses TRBV7-2 and TRBJ2-3; 9 bases map to TRBD2. Germline V gene data show CDR1 as SGHTA and CDR2 as FQGNSA. V was clipped by 1 base and J by 2 bases; unmatched bases: 10. The CDR3 is 18 amino acids. CDR3 loop: CASSLDFGGLAYTDTQYF. CDR3 DNA sequence: TGTGCCAGCAGCTTAGATTTCGGGGGACTAGCCTACACAGATACGCAGTATTTT.

This clonotype has a handful of counts. The chain employs TRBV12-3 or TRBV12-4 and TRBJ1-2; no definite D call. The CDR3 sequence is 13 residues long. The V end lost 5 bases, the J end lost 5 bases, and 12 bases lay between the germline ends. CDR3 region: CASSPNEVYGYTF. The DNA of the CDR3 is TGTGCCAGCAGTCCCAACGAGGTTTATGGCTACACCTTC.

This clonotype was counted many times. This rearrangement joins TRBV6-5 to TRBJ2-3, with unresolved D. The CDR3 has 12 residues. The germline CDR1 and CDR2 sequences are MNHEY and SVGAGI. The ends were cut back, 6 bases at V and 0 bases at J, with 4 bases in the middle. The CDR3 reads CASRASTDTQYF. CDR3 coding DNA: TGTGCCAGCAGGGCTAGCACAGATACGCAGTATTTT.

The chain carries TRBV28 and TRBJ1-6, with D unclear. CDR3 length: 15 amino acids. Trimming took 6 bases from V and 0 from J, leaving 9 bases between them. Germline CDR1 is MDHEN and CDR2 is SYDVKM. Written as DNA, the CDR3 is TGTGCCAGCAGCATACAGTTCTCCTATAATTCACCCCTCCACTTT. Translated: CASSIQFSYNSPLHF.

This clonotype showed up just a few times. CDR3 protein: CASSINTYNEQFF. The DNA for the CDR3 is TGTGCCAGCAGTATCAACACCTACAATGAGCAGTTCTTC. This rearrangement joins TRBV9 to TRBJ2-1; no clear D. The CDR3 totals 13 residues. Trimming left V 5 bases short and J 2 bases short, with 8 bases between. CDR1 is SGDLS and CDR2 is YYNGEE in the germline V gene.

This clonotype has at least ten counts. In DNA, the CDR3 is TGTGCCAGCAGTGAATATCTAGAAACAGGGCCCACCTACGAGCAGTACTTC. Protein: CASSEYLETGPTYEQYF. V gene TRBV25-1 combines with J gene TRBJ2-7; D might be TRBD1 (6 bases). Trimming shortened V by 0 bases and J by 2 bases, and 17 bases separated the two germline ends. The germline V gene encodes CDR1 MGHDK and CDR2 SYGVNS. The CDR3 runs to 17 residues.

This clonotype was counted at least ten times. The chain has TRBV6-1 and TRBJ1-5, with TRBD1 identical over 7 bases. The CDR3 contains 14 residues. With V trimmed by 6 bases and J by 7 bases, 9 bases remained unmatched. In germline, CDR1 is MNHNS, CDR2 SASEGT. CDR3 nucleotide sequence: TGTGCCAGCAGGAGAACAGGGGATGGACAGCCCCAGCATTTT. Residues: CASRRTGDGQPQHF.

This clonotype was detected only a few times. Written as DNA, the CDR3 is TGTGCCAGCAGTTTATACGGCTCCCCGAGCTCCTACGAGCAGTACTTC. This encodes CASSLYGSPSSYEQYF. This chain connects TRBV28 to TRBJ2-7, with unresolved D. Trimming stripped 1 base from V and 0 bases from J, with 13 bases between. The germline V gene has CDR1 MDHEN and CDR2 SYDVKM. This CDR3 is built from 16 residues.

The rearrangement joins TRBV18 to TRBJ1-1; D unclear. Trimming shortened V by 4 bases and J by 0 bases, and 9 bases separated the two germline ends. Germline V gene sequence: CDR1 KGHSH, CDR2 LQKENI. This CDR3 comprises 14 residues. The CDR3 loop is CASSRLALNTEAFF. The CDR3 DNA sequence: TGTGCCAGCTCACGGTTGGCACTGAACACTGAAGCTTTCTTT. Full variable domain (rest looked up from reference TRBV18 and TRBJ1-1): NAGVMQNPRHLVRRRGQEARLRCSPMKGHSHVYWYRQLPEEGLKFMVYLQKENIIDESGMPKERFSAEFPKEGPSILRIQQVVRGDSAAYFCASSRLALNTEAFFGQGTRLTVV.

DNA of the CDR3: TGTGCCAGCACTGTGGACCGACAAGAGACCCAGTACTTC. Its translation is CASTVDRQETQYF. The chain employs TRBV7-2 and TRBJ2-5, with D uncertain. The CDR3 extends over 13 amino acids. V was clipped by 7 bases and J by 2 bases, with 11 bases between them. Germline assignment: CDR1 SGHTA and CDR2 FQGNSA.

This clonotype was observed at least ten times. This sequence joins TRBV7-9 and TRBJ2-7; no clear D gene. The CDR3 is 15 residues long. V was cut by 4 bases and J by 3 bases, with 16 bases left in between. Germline CDR1 and CDR2: SEHNR and FQNEAQ (reference sequence). As DNA, the CDR3 is TGTGCCAGCAGCTCAACCTGGGCGTCTAACTACGAGCAGTACTTC. This sequence encodes CASSSTWASNYEQYF.

This clonotype was seen a few times. The chain couples TRBV6-1 to TRBJ2-7; 7 bases are shared with TRBD1. Germline V gene lookup returns CDR1 MNHNS and CDR2 SASEGT. The CDR3 totals 14 residues. J gave up 4 bases and V 8 bases, and 11 bases lay outside the gene matches. CDR3: CASQTGIDLYEQYF. Written as DNA, the CDR3 is TGTGCCAGCCAGACAGGGATCGACCTATACGAGCAGTACTTC.

Ten or more counts support this clonotype. This chain connects TRBV7-9 to TRBJ2-4; D is uncertain. Trimming stripped 1 base from V and 0 bases from J, with 10 bases between. This CDR3 region has 16 residues. Per germline, CDR1 SEHNR and CDR2 FQNEAQ (reference sequence). CDR3 in amino acids: CASSLGRELAKNIQYF. The CDR3 DNA sequence: TGTGCCAGCAGCTTAGGAAGGGAACTAGCCAAAAACATTCAGTACTTC. The entire variable domain, with the rest obtained from reference TRBV7-9 and TRBJ2-4, is as follows: DTGVSQNPRHKITKRGQNVTFRCDPISEHNRLYWYRQTLGQGPEFLTYFQNEAQLEKSRLLSDRFSAERPKGSFSTLEIQRTEQGDSAMYLCASSLGRELAKNIQYFGAGTRLSVL.

This chain connects TRBV20-1 to TRBJ2-7, with a weak D call TRBD2 (7 bases). Looked up from germline, CDR1 is DFQATT and CDR2 is SNEGSKA (reference sequence). This CDR3 is 15 amino acids long. Deletions cut 1 base from V and 5 bases from J, with 18 bases between. In nucleotides, the CDR3 is TGCAGTGCTAGAGGGGGGGGCGATTTCCCGCACGAGCAGTACTTC. Amino acid sequence: CSARGGGDFPHEQYF.

This clonotype has at least ten counts. Germline and junction disagree at one end, which may indicate a read error. The V call is TRBV7-7, the J call TRBJ2-5, with a tentative D call TRBD2 (6 bases). Germline lookup yields CDR1 SSHAT and CDR2 FNYEAQ (reference sequence). This CDR3 has 16 amino acids. CDR3 DNA: TGTGCTAGCAGTCGGGGGATCAGAAGAACCCAAGAGACCCAGTACTTC. Encoded protein: CASSRGIRRTQETQYF.

Ten or more counts support this clonotype. The chain links TRBV27 to TRBJ1-1; 7 bases agree with TRBD1. The ends lost 7 bases at V and 4 bases at J; junction bases unmatched: 18. This CDR3 has 17 amino acids. Germline assignment: CDR1 MNHEY and CDR2 SMNVEV (reference sequence). CDR3 in DNA: TGTGCCAGCACCCTTTTGCCAGGGGGGCTCGGGAGCACTGAAGCTTTCTTT. It specifies CASTLLPGGLGSTEAFF.

This clonotype showed up just a few times. This chain joins TRBV11-2 and TRBJ1-1; TRBD1 agrees at 7 bases. J was trimmed by 3 bases and V by 8 bases; bases with no gene match: 6. From germline, CDR1 is SGHAT and CDR2 FQNNGV. The CDR3 runs to 13 residues. CDR3 bases: TGTGCCAGCGGATCGGACAGGCACACTGAAGCTTTCTTT. Protein: CASGSDRHTEAFF.

This clonotype appeared a few times. The chain employs TRBV27 and TRBJ2-7; a possible D gene is TRBD1 (5 bases). Germline CDR1 and CDR2: MNHEY and SMNVEV (reference sequence). V lost 4 bases and J lost 6, with 22 bases in between. The CDR3 runs to 16 residues. CDR3 coding DNA: TGTGCCAGCAGTTCGGAACAGGTCCCCGCTCCCCGCGAGCAGTACTTC. It codes for CASSSEQVPAPREQYF.

This clonotype was recorded at least ten times. The chain uses TRBV20-1 and TRBJ1-2; tentatively, D is TRBD1 (6 bases). The CDR3 runs to 16 residues. Germline V gene lookup returns CDR1 DFQATT and CDR2 SNEGSKA (reference sequence). CDR3 DNA sequence: TGCACCGCGAGGGGGGCAGCCACGGGATCGAACTATGGCTACACCTTC. Encoded protein: CTARGAATGSNYGYTF.

This clonotype appeared a few times. V gene TRBV12-3 or TRBV12-4 combines with J gene TRBJ1-5, with 8 bases lining up with TRBD1. Trimming took 6 bases from V and 0 from J; bases not matched to a gene: 4. CDR3 length: 15 residues. The chain's CDR3 is CASSDRGLSNQPQHF. The CDR3 DNA reads TGTGCCAGCAGCGACAGGGGCCTTAGCAATCAGCCCCAGCATTTT.

This chain joins TRBV28 and TRBJ2-1; 9 positions match TRBD1. This CDR3 has 14 residues. V was pared by 5 bases and J by 8 bases, with 7 bases of the junction left unmatched. Germline lookup yields CDR1 MDHEN and CDR2 SYDVKM. CDR3 DNA sequence: TGTGCCAGCAGTAAAGGACAGGGGATCGATGAGCAGTTCTTC. Its translation: CASSKGQGIDEQFF.

This clonotype was recorded only once. The chain carries TRBV6-2 or TRBV6-3 and TRBJ1-1, with 7 bases that match TRBD1. CDR1 is MNHEY, CDR2 SVGEGT, per germline. The CDR3 spans 12 residues. The V gene end was trimmed by 6 bases and the J gene end by 7 bases; junction bases not matched to a gene: 5. The CDR3 protein is CASRKTGDEAFF. CDR3 nucleotide sequence: TGTGCCAGCAGGAAAACAGGGGATGAAGCTTTCTTT.

CDR3 region: CASSLSSGTTSEAFF. In DNA form, the CDR3 reads TGTGCCAGCAGTTTATCATCGGGTACGACGTCTGAAGCTTTCTTT. The chain joins TRBV27 to TRBJ1-1, with unresolved D. Trimming took 0 bases from V and 6 from J, leaving 14 bases between them. The CDR3 length is 15 residues. Germline CDR1 and CDR2: MNHEY and SMNVEV (reference sequence).

Here the CDR3 DNA reads TGTGCCAGCAGTGATCTAACAGGGGGAGGCGGACAGCCCCAGCATTTT. It codes for CASSDLTGGGGQPQHF. The V gene is TRBV6-1, the J gene TRBJ1-5; TRBD1 matches at 8 bases. This CDR3 contains 16 residues. The ends lost 3 bases at V and 7 bases at J; junction bases unmatched: 11. Germline CDR1 reads MNHNS; CDR2 reads SASEGT.

The sample holds a few counts of this clonotype. The chain is built from TRBV4-2 and TRBJ1-1, with TRBD1 matching over 7 bases. Trimming removed 0 bases from V and 6 bases from J; junction bases left unmatched: 13. The CDR3 contains 17 residues. Germline assignment: CDR1 LGHNA and CDR2 YNFKEQ. CDR3 protein: CASSQDPPGGKAPEAFF. In DNA, the CDR3 is TGTGCCAGCAGCCAAGATCCTCCAGGGGGAAAAGCCCCTGAAGCTTTCTTT.

The V call is TRBV20-1, the J call TRBJ2-6, with D unresolved. Per germline, CDR1 DFQATT and CDR2 SNEGSKA (reference sequence). The CDR3 loop spans 13 amino acids. CDR3 protein: CSVERSGANVLTF. The CDR3 region has the DNA TGCAGCGTGGAACGCTCTGGGGCCAACGTCCTGACTTTC.

The sample holds a few counts of this clonotype. Here the CDR3 DNA reads TGTGCCAGTAACAAGGGCATTTTTGGCTACACCTTC. Translated, it gives CASNKGIFGYTF. The J gene is TRBJ1-2, the V gene TRBV7-2, with D hard to call. Looked up from germline, CDR1 is SGHTA and CDR2 is FQGNSA. The CDR3 is 12 residues long. V dropped 9 bases and J dropped 7 bases, with 15 bases sitting between them.

DNA of the CDR3: TGTGCCAGCAGTCGGGACAGCGCCTACGAGCAGTACTTC. Its protein product is CASSRDSAYEQYF. The genes are TRBV2 and TRBJ2-7; 7 positions match TRBD1. The ends lost 5 bases at V and 2 bases at J; junction bases unmatched: 3. Germline values: CDR1 SNHLY, CDR2 FYNNEI. This CDR3 comprises 13 residues.